The 25 T cell receptor beta chains presented below share a single source sample, sequenced in a study of CD8 T cells in Susac syndrome. A quantity of roughly 0.5 to 1 ug RNA underwent reverse transcription using random hexamers. TCRdb redid the calling of the immunoSEQ multiplex PCR reads with MiXCR, one entry per CDR3 protein. The table includes 150,000 or so distinct CDR3 sequences, 93% detected once. Sequences were obtained from CD4+ T cells from PBMCs. The receptors here all came from a human donor in good health.

V is TRBV7-8 and J is TRBJ2-1; 12 nucleotides agree with TRBD1. The germline gives CDR1 SGHVS, CDR2 FQNEAQ. The CDR3 extends over 15 amino acids. The V segment lost 5 bases and the J segment 9 bases; nucleotides outside the gene matches: 8. CDR3 nucleotide sequence: TGTGCCAGCAGCCAGCGGGACAGGGGGCTCAGTGAGCAGTTCTTC. This gives the protein CASSQRDRGLSEQFF.

This chain uses TRBV30 with TRBJ2-4, with TRBD2 matching 9 bases. The CDR3 covers 14 residues. Losses at the gene ends were 2 bases for V and 3 bases for J; bases not matched to a gene: 2. CDR1 and CDR2 from the germline V gene are GTSNPN and SVGIG (reference sequence). The CDR3 bases are TGTGCCTGGAGTTCTAGCGGGGTCAAAAACATTCAGTACTTC. It encodes CAWSSSGVKNIQYF.

The chain uses TRBV6-1 and TRBJ2-3; 7 bases agree with TRBD1. Looked up from germline, CDR1 is MNHNS and CDR2 is SASEGT. The CDR3 sequence is 14 residues long. V was clipped by 6 bases and J by 0 bases; unmatched bases: 3. The CDR3 bases are TGTGCCAGCAGGATGACAGGGAGCACAGATACGCAGTATTTT. It is translated as CASRMTGSTDTQYF.

The count of this clonotype is one. This chain joins TRBV6-5 and TRBJ1-1, with a weak D call TRBD1 (5 bases). CDR1 is MNHEY and CDR2 is SVGAGI in the germline V gene. The CDR3 length is 12 residues. Trimming removed 6 bases at V and 6 bases at J, with 11 bases between. The CDR3 region is CASRSQGAEAFF. As DNA, the CDR3 is TGTGCCAGCAGGTCTCAGGGCGCTGAAGCTTTCTTT.

V is TRBV2 and J is TRBJ1-4, with 7 bases identical to TRBD1. J lost 3 bases, V lost 5 bases, and 9 bases had no gene match. Germline CDR1 SNHLY, CDR2 FYNNEI. This CDR3 is 16 amino acids long. DNA for the CDR3: TGTGCCAGCAGTTCCCGGGACAGTGGAGCTAATGAAAAACTGTTTTTT. It encodes CASSSRDSGANEKLFF.

The chain couples TRBV18 to TRBJ1-2, with a tentative D call TRBD1 (5 bases). The V end was cut by 0 bases, the J end by 2 bases, with 13 bases between. This CDR3 spans 16 amino acids. CDR1 is KGHSH and CDR2 is LQKENI in the germline V gene. Here the CDR3 reads CASSPPFSRGNYGYTF. The DNA of the CDR3 is TGTGCCAGCTCACCACCCTTCTCCCGGGGCAACTATGGCTACACCTTC.

This clonotype appeared a single time. The chain is built from TRBV12-3 or TRBV12-4 and TRBJ1-1; 8 bases are shared with TRBD1. The CDR3 totals 13 residues. V gave up 5 bases and J gave up 5 bases; unmatched junction bases: 4. CDR3 nucleotide sequence: TGTGCCAGCAGTAGGACAGGGCGTACTGAAGCTTTCTTT. It translates to CASSRTGRTEAFF.

This sequence joins TRBV7-6 and TRBJ2-7, with 8 bases fitting TRBD1. The CDR3 runs to 17 residues. V was clipped by 1 base and J by 4 bases; unmatched bases: 12. Germline values: CDR1 SGHVS, CDR2 FNYEAQ. The CDR3 sequence: CASSLGWGQGAGYEQYF. For the CDR3, the DNA is TGTGCCAGCAGCTTAGGATGGGGGCAGGGGGCTGGGTACGAGCAGTACTTC.

This chain uses TRBV30 with TRBJ1-2, with unresolved D. The V gene's germline CDR1 is GTSNPN and CDR2 SVGIG (reference sequence). Between the trimmed V and J ends, which lost 0 bases and 0 bases, there was a span of 5 bases. CDR3 length equals 13 residues. For the CDR3, the DNA is TGTGCCTGGAGTGTACTCCCTAACTATGGCTACACCTTC. The encoded protein is CAWSVLPNYGYTF.

This chain links TRBV29-1 with TRBJ1-2; possibly TRBD1 for D (5 bases). The V end was cut by 7 bases, the J end by 7 bases, with 10 bases between. CDR1 SQVTM and CDR2 ANQGSEA come from the germline V gene. The CDR3 runs 10 residues. The CDR3 spells CSGGDLGYTF. The CDR3 bases are TGCAGCGGAGGGGATCTTGGCTACACCTTC.

As DNA, the CDR3 is TGTGCCAGCAGTCGCGATAGCGGGGGCTACAATGAGCAGTTCTTC. Protein product: CASSRDSGGYNEQFF. The rearrangement joins TRBV12-3 or TRBV12-4 to TRBJ2-1, with 9 bases lining up with TRBD2. The CDR3 runs to 15 residues. Trimming cost V 5 bases and J 3 bases; bases outside gene matches: 5.

The rearrangement uses TRBV29-1 and TRBJ1-5; 9 positions agree with TRBD1. This CDR3 has 12 amino acids. CDR1 is SQVTM and CDR2 is ANQGSEA in the germline V gene. V trimming: 4 bases; J trimming: 7 bases; junction bases outside the gene matches: 2. The CDR3 nucleotides are TGCAGCGTTGGGGACAGGGAACAGCCCCAGCATTTT. It specifies CSVGDREQPQHF.

The genes are TRBV27 and TRBJ2-4; perhaps TRBD1 as D (5 bases). This CDR3 region has 15 residues. CDR1 and CDR2 (germline): MNHEY, SMNVEV (reference sequence). Trimming pared 1 base from V and 4 bases from J, leaving 11 bases between. CDR3 amino acids: CASSLLGAGKNIQYF. The CDR3 coding sequence is TGTGCCAGCAGTTTATTAGGGGCCGGTAAAAACATTCAGTACTTC.

This chain joins TRBV18 and TRBJ1-3; 9 positions agree with TRBD1. Germline V lookup: CDR1 KGHSH, CDR2 LQKENI. The CDR3 runs 18 residues. Germline trimming cut 3 bases from V and 2 bases from J; bases unmatched to any gene: 11. The DNA of the CDR3 is TGTGCCAGCTCACCTAGTCCCGGGACAGGGACGACTGGAAACACCATATATTTT. This codes for CASSPSPGTGTTGNTIYF.

The chain is built from TRBV3-1 and TRBJ1-1, with a possible D match to TRBD1 (6 bases). The CDR3 runs to 15 residues. Germline V gene data show CDR1 as LGHDT and CDR2 as YNNKEL (reference sequence). Trimming removed 2 bases from V and 2 bases from J, with 12 bases in between. CDR3 nucleotide sequence: TGTGCCAGCAGCCAACTAGGGGGGATTAACACTGAAGCTTTCTTT. It specifies CASSQLGGINTEAFF.

The genes are TRBV2 and TRBJ1-2, with D maybe TRBD1 (5 bases). Trimming took off 0 bases at V and 4 bases at J, with 12 bases between the two ends. CDR1 and CDR2 from the germline V gene are SNHLY and FYNNEI. The CDR3 consists of 15 residues. In DNA form, the CDR3 reads TGTGCCAGCAGTGAAGCAGCCAAGGGGACCTATGGCTACACCTTC. Amino acids: CASSEAAKGTYGYTF.

This clonotype was detected only once. J is TRBJ1-4 and V is TRBV29-1; a weak D match, TRBD1 (6 bases). Per germline, CDR1 SQVTM and CDR2 ANQGSEA. The V gene lost 5 bases and the J gene lost 4 bases, with 17 bases spanning the gap. This CDR3 is built from 15 residues. CDR3 residues: CSVWRGATDNEKLFF. CDR3 in DNA: TGCAGCGTTTGGCGGGGGGCAACCGATAATGAAAAACTGTTTTTT.

The V and J genes are TRBV7-9 and TRBJ1-1, with D unclear. Deletions cut 6 bases from V and 0 bases from J, with 8 bases between. The CDR3 is made up of 13 amino acids. From germline, CDR1 is SEHNR and CDR2 FQNEAQ (reference sequence). CDR3 residues: CASSPSVNTEAFF. The CDR3 DNA sequence: TGTGCCAGCAGTCCTAGCGTGAACACTGAAGCTTTCTTT.

For this clonotype: A read error may produce the germline difference seen at one junction end. This sequence joins TRBV9 and TRBJ1-4; maybe TRBD1 (5 bases). CDR3 length: 14 amino acids. Germline V gives CDR1 SGDLS, CDR2 YYNGEE. Here the CDR3 reads CASSLGPNNERLFF. The CDR3 bases are TGTGCCAGCAGCCTGGGACCGAATAATGAAAGACTGTTTTTT.

The chain links TRBV5-1 to TRBJ2-2; D is ambiguous. The CDR3 spans 15 residues. V was clipped by 2 bases and J by 0 bases, with 8 bases between them. CDR1 and CDR2 (germline): SGHRS, YFSETQ. CDR3 sequence (DNA): TGCGCCAGCAGCTTTGGGCCTTCGAACACCGGGGAGCTGTTTTTT. This codes for CASSFGPSNTGELFF.

This clonotype was picked up one time. The chain employs TRBV28 and TRBJ2-3; 9 nucleotides line up with TRBD2. Per germline, CDR1 MDHEN and CDR2 SYDVKM. The CDR3 sequence is 15 residues long. V trimming: 8 bases; J trimming: 7 bases; junction bases outside the gene matches: 13. The CDR3 region has the DNA TGTGCCAGCCACGACCTTAGCGGGGGTGGAAATACGCAGTATTTT. Translating gives CASHDLSGGGNTQYF.

The chain is built from TRBV14 and TRBJ2-7; D might be TRBD2 (6 bases). The germline V gene has CDR1 SGHDN and CDR2 FVKESK. The CDR3 is 14 amino acids. V dropped 2 bases and J dropped 2 bases, with 10 bases sitting between them. This chain's CDR3 is CASSQSGVPYEQYF. In nucleotides, the CDR3 is TGTGCCAGCAGCCAATCGGGGGTTCCCTACGAGCAGTACTTC.

This clonotype was seen only once. The rearrangement links TRBV7-2 to TRBJ1-2, with D hard to call. Looked up from germline, CDR1 is SGHTA and CDR2 is FQGNSA. The CDR3 runs 13 residues. The V end was cut by 5 bases, the J end by 0 bases, with 7 bases between. The DNA for the CDR3 is TGTGCCAGCAGCATTACAGCTAACTATGGCTACACCTTC. Translated, it gives CASSITANYGYTF.

The chain couples TRBV6-5 to TRBJ1-1; tentatively, D is TRBD1 (5 bases). From germline, CDR1 is MNHEY and CDR2 SVGAGI. Trimming took 6 bases from V and 0 from J, leaving 14 bases between them. The CDR3 extends over 15 amino acids. The CDR3 is CASRPIGGVNTEAFF. The CDR3 bases are TGTGCCAGCAGACCAATCGGGGGGGTGAACACTGAAGCTTTCTTT.

The J gene is TRBJ1-3, the V gene TRBV29-1, with D perhaps TRBD1 (6 bases). With 7 bases removed from V and 2 bases from J, the gap between germline ends came to 12 bases. The CDR3 is 13 amino acids. Germline CDR1 is SQVTM and CDR2 is ANQGSEA. The CDR3 spells CSGGTNAGNTIYF. The CDR3 DNA is TGCAGCGGCGGGACAAACGCTGGAAACACCATATATTTT.